This T cell receptor (beta chain) was recovered during a study of spatial heterogeneity in lung cancer. TCRdb reanalysed the 5' RACE reads using MiXCR and keeps one entry per CDR3 protein. This table holds more than 25,000 distinct CDR3 sequences, approximately 7.7% found once. Time point defined: sample taken at primary tumor resection. This clonotype was seen at least ten times. Its antigen is unidentified. Whole-study results and caveats: The study found that expanded intratumoral alpha and beta TCR counts tracked tumor mutation counts.

There are 17 residues in the CDR3. Germline V gives CDR1 MNHEY, CDR2 SVGAGI. V lost 0 bases and J lost 4, with 18 bases in between. This receptor was identified in a male donor with early-stage non-small cell lung cancer. The sample consisted of lung tumor tissue, taken at surgery. The chain employs TRBV6-5 and TRBJ1-2, with a tentative D call TRBD1 (6 bases). CDR3 sequence: CASSYSHPGGGLYGYTF. For the CDR3, the DNA is TGTGCCAGCAGTTACTCGCACCCCGGCGGGGGGCTCTATGGCTACACCTTC.